This T cell receptor beta chain came from a study of monozygotic twins with inflammatory bowel disease. Study-level points and caveats: The co-twins with IBD showed lower TCRbeta diversity (inverse Simpson) than their healthy siblings.

The CDR3 has 17 amino acids. Germline V gives CDR1 SGHVS, CDR2 FQNEAQ. TCRdb reprocessed the 5' RACE reads, with one entry per CDR3 protein and no DNA. This table lists approximately 400,000 distinct CDR3 sequences. Comments on this clonotype: Antigen unknown.

This chain joins TRBV7-8 and TRBJ1-4; TCRdb calls TRBD1, which cannot be checked without DNA. The source of this sequence is a human donor with ulcerative colitis or Crohn's disease, or a healthy co-twin of an affected twin (not recorded which). Material for sequencing was blood. The CDR3 loop reads CASSSSGQKTLNEKLFF.